Presented here are 27 T cell receptor beta chains from one specimen sequenced in a study of human T cells and chemical hapten exposure. TCRdb recomputed calls from the RACE reads with MiXCR, one row per CDR3 protein. The sample includes 300,000 to 450,000 distinct CDR3 sequences, about 4.4% of them seen just once. Time point specified: patch test 1, 2 weeks after DPC sensitization. Treatment: therapeutic diphenylcyclopropenone sensitization with weekly scalp DPC. The source material was whole blood, sampled in connection with sensitization to the hapten diphenylcyclopropenone (DPC). All receptors come from a woman between 50 and 59 years old with alopecia areata. Some clones in this sample may be carry-over from other donors' samples.

The V and J genes are TRBV12-3 or TRBV12-4 and TRBJ1-5; no clear D. Between the trimmed V and J ends, which lost 7 bases and 4 bases, there was a span of 14 bases. The CDR3 is made up of 14 amino acids. CDR3 sequence: CASTSGPKNQPQHF. CDR3 nucleotide sequence: TGTGCCAGCACCTCCGGACCGAAAAATCAGCCCCAGCATTTT.

This clonotype was seen at least ten times. The V and J genes are TRBV5-4 and TRBJ2-4, with D possibly matching TRBD2 (5 bases). This CDR3 has 15 amino acids. The V gene's germline CDR1 is SGHNT and CDR2 YYREEE (reference sequence). Between the trimmed V and J ends, which lost 3 bases and 5 bases, there was a span of 15 bases. CDR3: CASSSTGRGQNIQYF. The DNA of the CDR3 is TGTGCCAGCAGCTCCACCGGCCGGGGTCAAAACATTCAGTACTTC. Full variable domain (missing parts from reference TRBV5-4 and TRBJ2-4): ETGVTQSPTHLIKTRGQQVTLRCSSQSGHNTVSWYQQALGQGPQFIFQYYREEENGRGNFPPRFSGLQFPNYSSELNVNALELDDSALYLCASSSTGRGQNIQYFGAGTRLSVL.

This clonotype was recorded at least ten times. The V gene is TRBV6-1, the J gene TRBJ2-3; D gene uncertain. The V end was cut by 1 base, the J end by 0 bases, with 8 bases between. CDR3 length: 15 residues. Germline loops: CDR1 MNHNS, CDR2 SASEGT. The CDR3 loop reads CASSEGVASTDTQYF. The CDR3 DNA reads as TGTGCCAGCAGTGAAGGGGTAGCTAGCACAGATACGCAGTATTTT.

Many counts were recorded for this clonotype. The chain uses TRBV6-5 and TRBJ2-7; D call uncertain. V was clipped by 6 bases and J by 4 bases, with 10 bases between them. This CDR3 is built from 12 residues. Germline V gene data show CDR1 as MNHEY and CDR2 as SVGAGI. This chain's CDR3 is CASSNGDYEQYF. Here the CDR3 DNA reads TGTGCCAGCAGCAATGGGGATTACGAGCAGTACTTC.

Comment on this clonotype: This could be a read error, since a much larger clone is one nucleotide away. The chain combines TRBV27 with TRBJ1-5; TRBD1 might be the D (5 bases). Germline V gives CDR1 MNHEY, CDR2 SMNVEV (reference sequence). CDR3 size: 16 residues. The V end lost 11 bases, the J end lost 2 bases, and 22 bases lay between the germline ends. In nucleotides, the CDR3 is TGTGCCGGCCCCTTAGGGGTACGGACCGGCAATCAGCCCCAGCATTTT. This codes for CAGPLGVRTGNQPQHF.

The sample holds many counts of this clonotype. The chain employs TRBV4-3 and TRBJ2-2; a weak D match, TRBD2 (5 bases). The CDR3 sequence is 16 residues long. Trimming took off 1 base at V and 0 bases at J, with 9 bases between the two ends. Germline CDR1 LGHNA, CDR2 YSLEER. This CDR3 reads CASSQGGRPNTGELFF. CDR3 nucleotide sequence: TGCGCCAGCAGCCAAGGCGGGCGACCGAACACCGGGGAGCTGTTTTTT.

This clonotype appeared many times. The chain employs TRBV7-2 and TRBJ2-5, with 7 positions matching TRBD1. Trimming cost V 3 bases and J 5 bases; bases outside gene matches: 9. Per germline, CDR1 SGHTA and CDR2 FQGNSA. This CDR3 region has 15 residues. The CDR3 is CASSFLGRGLETQYF. CDR3 DNA sequence: TGTGCCAGCAGCTTTTTGGGCAGGGGGTTGGAGACCCAGTACTTC.

In its sample, this clonotype was seen many times. The chain links TRBV2 to TRBJ2-5, with unresolved D. CDR1 and CDR2 (germline): SNHLY, FYNNEI. V was clipped by 2 bases and J by 1 base, with 14 bases between them. The CDR3 contains 16 residues. This chain's CDR3 is CASSESVAETQETQYF. In nucleotides, the CDR3 is TGTGCCAGCAGTGAATCGGTAGCAGAAACCCAAGAGACCCAGTACTTC.

Ten or more counts support this clonotype. The chain couples TRBV24-1 to TRBJ2-7; 8 bases match TRBD1. This CDR3 region has 16 residues. Germline CDR1 KGHDR, CDR2 SFDVKD. J was trimmed by 2 bases and V by 3 bases; bases with no gene match: 8. CDR3 nucleotide sequence: TGTGCCACCAGTGATACGGACAGGGTAGGCGCCTACGAGCAGTACTTC. Encoded protein: CATSDTDRVGAYEQYF.

This clonotype was found many times. The chain combines TRBV10-3 with TRBJ2-3; D is perhaps TRBD1 (5 bases). The CDR3 spans 15 residues. The germline V gene has CDR1 ENHRY and CDR2 SYGVKD. Trimming removed 0 bases from V and 6 bases from J, with 13 bases in between. The CDR3 loop is CAISESQGWTDTQYF. The CDR3 DNA follows: TGTGCCATCAGTGAGTCCCAGGGCTGGACGGATACGCAGTATTTT.

This chain uses TRBV29-1 with TRBJ1-2; D perhaps matches TRBD1 (5 bases). V shed 5 bases and J shed 5 bases, with 12 bases lying between them. This CDR3 comprises 12 residues. Germline assignment: CDR1 SQVTM and CDR2 ANQGSEA. DNA for the CDR3: TGCAGCGTTCTCCAGGGCGGGTATGGCTACACCTTC. Protein product: CSVLQGGYGYTF.

This clonotype was detected many times. The chain uses TRBV19 and TRBJ1-2; D call uncertain. Between the trimmed V and J ends, which lost 3 bases and 2 bases, there was a span of 13 bases. The germline V gene encodes CDR1 LNHDA and CDR2 SQIVND (reference sequence). This CDR3 has 15 amino acids. The CDR3 protein is CASSIRAGDNYGYTF. Here the CDR3 DNA reads TGTGCCAGTAGTATTAGGGCGGGAGACAACTATGGCTACACCTTC.

This clonotype was seen repeatedly, ten times or more. This rearrangement joins TRBV5-5 to TRBJ2-1; the D is unclear. With 1 base removed from V and 7 bases from J, the gap between germline ends came to 6 bases. Per germline, CDR1 SGHKS and CDR2 YYEKEE (reference sequence). This CDR3 region has 12 residues. CDR3 amino acids: CASSLQRNEQFF. The CDR3 DNA is TGTGCCAGCAGCTTGCAGAGGAATGAGCAGTTCTTC.

The CDR3 sequence is CASSQGIDTGELFF. The DNA of the CDR3 is TGTGCCAGCAGCCAGGGGATCGACACCGGGGAGCTGTTTTTT. The rearrangement links TRBV3-1 to TRBJ2-2, with D hard to call. Per germline, CDR1 LGHDT and CDR2 YNNKEL (reference sequence). Trimming took 3 bases from V and 3 from J, leaving 8 bases between them. The CDR3 sequence is 14 residues long.

The chain is built from TRBV2 and TRBJ1-5, with TRBD1 as a possible D gene (5 bases). Germline CDR1 SNHLY, CDR2 FYNNEI. The CDR3 loop spans 14 amino acids. The ends were cut back, 3 bases at V and 5 bases at J, with 11 bases in the middle. In nucleotides, the CDR3 is TGTGCCAGCAGTGACGGGGCCAGCGATCAGCCCCAGCATTTT. Its protein product is CASSDGASDQPQHF.

This clonotype was observed a handful of times. V usage is TRBV7-9 and J usage is TRBJ1-4; the D is unclear. V lost 3 bases to trimming and J lost 8 bases, with 13 bases between them. This CDR3 spans 14 amino acids. Germline V gives CDR1 SEHNR, CDR2 FQNEAQ (reference sequence). The CDR3 loop is CASSFARPHEKLFF. The CDR3 coding sequence is TGTGCCAGCAGCTTCGCCAGGCCTCACGAAAAACTGTTTTTT.

This clonotype was observed many times. J is TRBJ1-4 and V is TRBV6-5; D not certain. Per germline, CDR1 MNHEY and CDR2 SVGAGI. Trimming took 2 bases from V and 0 from J, leaving 4 bases between them. The CDR3 totals 14 residues. In DNA form, the CDR3 reads TGTGCCAGCAGTTACGCCACAACTAATGAAAAACTGTTTTTT. Translating it yields CASSYATTNEKLFF.

V usage is TRBV3-1 and J usage is TRBJ2-7, with TRBD2 identical over 15 bases. The germline gives CDR1 LGHDT, CDR2 YNNKEL (reference sequence). The CDR3 is made up of 16 amino acids. V lost 3 bases, J lost 7 bases, and 7 bases stayed unmatched. The CDR3 loop reads CASSQGLAGGRGEQYF. The CDR3 DNA is TGTGCCAGCAGCCAGGGACTAGCGGGGGGCCGGGGAGAGCAGTACTTC.

The sample holds many counts of this clonotype. The chain joins TRBV28 to TRBJ1-2; D unclear. Deletions cut 1 base from V and 4 bases from J, with 13 bases between. CDR1 and CDR2 from the germline V gene are MDHEN and SYDVKM. The CDR3 covers 15 residues. CDR3 loop: CASSLLGNAGYGYTF. DNA for the CDR3: TGTGCCAGCAGTTTATTGGGGAATGCGGGCTATGGCTACACCTTC.

The sample holds a few counts of this clonotype. The rearrangement joins TRBV10-2 to TRBJ2-7; D remains unclear. Germline CDR1 is WSHSY and CDR2 is SAAADI. This CDR3 comprises 14 residues. Trimming stripped 4 bases from V and 6 bases from J, with 16 bases between. The CDR3 spells CASSAGSTVGEQYF. The CDR3 coding sequence is TGCGCCAGCAGTGCCGGCTCCACCGTTGGCGAGCAGTACTTC.

This clonotype came up a few times. This rearrangement joins TRBV7-3 to TRBJ1-1; 10 positions agree with TRBD1. Trimming took 4 bases from V and 6 from J; bases not matched to a gene: 8. Germline V gene lookup returns CDR1 SGHTA and CDR2 FQGTGA. This CDR3 has 15 residues. CDR3 in DNA: TGTGCCAGCAGCTCCCCGACAGGGGGCTTGGCTGAAGCTTTCTTT. This translates into CASSSPTGGLAEAFF.

The chain couples TRBV20-1 to TRBJ2-7, with 14 nucleotides matching TRBD2. CDR1 is DFQATT and CDR2 is SNEGSKA in the germline V gene (reference sequence). J was trimmed by 12 bases and V by 5 bases; bases with no gene match: 9. This CDR3 is built from 13 residues. Written as DNA, the CDR3 is TGCAGTGCTCGCCCGACTAGCGGGAGGGCCTTGTACTTC. Translated, it gives CSARPTSGRALYF.

At least ten counts were recorded for this clonotype. The chain is built from TRBV4-3 and TRBJ2-1; 8 bases fit TRBD2. The CDR3 has 18 residues. Germline CDR1 reads LGHNA; CDR2 reads YSLEER. Trimming at V came to 1 base and at J to 5 bases, leaving 13 bases not matched to a gene. Written as DNA, the CDR3 is TGCGCCAGCAGCCAAGTAGTAACGGGAGGGCCTAGAAACAATGAGCAGTTCTTC. Encoded protein: CASSQVVTGGPRNNEQFF.

This clonotype was observed many times. The chain links TRBV7-2 to TRBJ1-1; D is ambiguous. CDR1 SGHTA and CDR2 FQGNSA come from the germline V gene. The CDR3 loop spans 9 amino acids. The V and J ends lost 11 bases and 6 bases respectively, with 7 bases between them. DNA for the CDR3: TGTGCCCACGAGCCTGAAGCTTTCTTT. Protein product: CAHEPEAFF. Looking up the rest from reference TRBV7-2 and TRBJ1-1 gives the full variable domain: GAGVSQSPSNKVTEKGKDVELRCDPISGHTALYWYRQSLGQGLEFLIYFQGNSAPDKSGLPSDRFSAERTGGSVSTLTIQRTQQEDSAVYLCAHEPEAFFGQGTRLTVV.

J is TRBJ1-1 and V is TRBV7-2; TRBD1 is a possible D gene (5 bases). CDR1 and CDR2 from the germline V gene are SGHTA and FQGNSA. The V end was cut by 1 base, the J end by 4 bases, with 13 bases between. The CDR3 covers 15 residues. The CDR3 bases are TGTGCCAGCAGCTTAGGGGACCGAAGGATCACTGAAGCTTTCTTT. It specifies CASSLGDRRITEAFF. Full variable domain (remainder filled in from reference TRBV7-2 and TRBJ1-1): GAGVSQSPSNKVTEKGKDVELRCDPISGHTALYWYRQSLGQGLEFLIYFQGNSAPDKSGLPSDRFSAERTGGSVSTLTIQRTQQEDSAVYLCASSLGDRRITEAFFGQGTRLTVV.

The J gene is TRBJ1-2, the V gene TRBV6-2 or TRBV6-3; D gene ambiguous. This CDR3 contains 16 residues. V dropped 0 bases and J dropped 0 bases, with 11 bases sitting between them. Germline V CDR1 and CDR2: MNHEY, SVGEGT. CDR3 protein: CASSYSNDGANYGYTF. CDR3 DNA: TGTGCCAGCAGTTACTCCAACGACGGCGCTAACTATGGCTACACCTTC.

The rearrangement links TRBV12-3 or TRBV12-4 to TRBJ1-1, with TRBD1 matching 7 bases. V shed 3 bases and J 8 bases; nucleotides not matched to a gene: 9. The CDR3 consists of 14 residues. CDR3 coding DNA: TGTGCCAGCAGTTTCGGGCGGTCGACAGGGGAAGCTTTCTTT. It is translated as CASSFGRSTGEAFF.